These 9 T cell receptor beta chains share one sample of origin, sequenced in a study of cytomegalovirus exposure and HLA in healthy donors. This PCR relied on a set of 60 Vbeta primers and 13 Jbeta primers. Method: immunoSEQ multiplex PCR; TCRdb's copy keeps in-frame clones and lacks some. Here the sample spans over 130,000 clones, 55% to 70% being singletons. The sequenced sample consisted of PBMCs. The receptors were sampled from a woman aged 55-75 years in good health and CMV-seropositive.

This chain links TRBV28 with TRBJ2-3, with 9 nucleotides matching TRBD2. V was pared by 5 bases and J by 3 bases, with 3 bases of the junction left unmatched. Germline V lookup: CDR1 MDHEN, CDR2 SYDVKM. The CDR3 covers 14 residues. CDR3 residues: CASSLSGRTDTQYF. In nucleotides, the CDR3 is TGTGCCAGCAGTCTGAGCGGGAGGACAGATACGCAGTATTTT.

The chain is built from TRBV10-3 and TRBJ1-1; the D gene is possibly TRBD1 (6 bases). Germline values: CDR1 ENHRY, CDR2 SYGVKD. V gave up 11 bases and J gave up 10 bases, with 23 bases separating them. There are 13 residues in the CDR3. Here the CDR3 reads CASRGTGPKGAFF. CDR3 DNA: TGTGCCTCCAGGGGCACAGGGCCCAAGGGAGCTTTCTTT.

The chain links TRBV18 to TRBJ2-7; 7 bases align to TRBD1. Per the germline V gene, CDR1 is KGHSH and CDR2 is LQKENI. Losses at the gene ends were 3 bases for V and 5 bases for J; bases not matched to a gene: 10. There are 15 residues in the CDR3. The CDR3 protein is CASSPVIDRANEQYF. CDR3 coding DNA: TGTGCCAGCTCACCGGTAATCGACAGGGCCAACGAGCAGTACTTC.

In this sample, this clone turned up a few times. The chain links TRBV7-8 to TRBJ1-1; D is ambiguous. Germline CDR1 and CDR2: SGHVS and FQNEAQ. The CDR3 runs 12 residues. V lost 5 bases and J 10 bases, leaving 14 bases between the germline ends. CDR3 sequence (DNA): TGTGCCAGCAGCCAGAACAGTCAAGTAGCTTTCTTT. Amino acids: CASSQNSQVAFF.

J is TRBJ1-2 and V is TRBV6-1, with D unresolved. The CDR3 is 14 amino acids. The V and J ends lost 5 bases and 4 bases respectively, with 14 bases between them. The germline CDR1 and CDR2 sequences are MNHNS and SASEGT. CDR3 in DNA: TGTGCCAGCAGTATAGACAAACAATCCTATGGCTACACCTTC. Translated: CASSIDKQSYGYTF.

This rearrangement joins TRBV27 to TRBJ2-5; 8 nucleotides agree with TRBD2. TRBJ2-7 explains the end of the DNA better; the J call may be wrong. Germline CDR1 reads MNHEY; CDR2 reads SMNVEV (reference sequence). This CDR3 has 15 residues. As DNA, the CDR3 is TGTGCCAGCAGTGTGGGACTAGTACCCTCCTACGAGCAGTACTTC. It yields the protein CASSVGLVPSYEQYF.

The CDR3 sequence: CASSTPRASWPPQHF. CDR3 DNA: TGTGCCAGTAGTACACCGAGGGCTTCATGGCCGCCCCAGCATTTT. The chain links TRBV19 to TRBJ1-5; D is ambiguous. CDR1 is LNHDA, CDR2 SQIVND, per germline (reference sequence). Trimming cost V 4 bases and J 9 bases, with 19 bases left between them. This CDR3 spans 15 amino acids.

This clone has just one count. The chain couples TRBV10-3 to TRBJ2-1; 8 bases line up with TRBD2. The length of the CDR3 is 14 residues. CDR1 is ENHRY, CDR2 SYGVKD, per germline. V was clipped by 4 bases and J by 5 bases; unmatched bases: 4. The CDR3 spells CAISVRLANNEQFF. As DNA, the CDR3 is TGTGCCATCAGTGTTCGACTAGCGAACAATGAGCAGTTCTTC.

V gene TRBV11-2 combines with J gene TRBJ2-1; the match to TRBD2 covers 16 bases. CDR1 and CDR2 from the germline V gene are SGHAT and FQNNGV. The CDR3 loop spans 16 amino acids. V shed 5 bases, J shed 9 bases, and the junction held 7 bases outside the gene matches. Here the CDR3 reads CASSQGLAGGSSEQFF. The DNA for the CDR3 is TGTGCCAGCAGCCAGGGACTAGCGGGAGGGTCGAGTGAGCAGTTCTTC.